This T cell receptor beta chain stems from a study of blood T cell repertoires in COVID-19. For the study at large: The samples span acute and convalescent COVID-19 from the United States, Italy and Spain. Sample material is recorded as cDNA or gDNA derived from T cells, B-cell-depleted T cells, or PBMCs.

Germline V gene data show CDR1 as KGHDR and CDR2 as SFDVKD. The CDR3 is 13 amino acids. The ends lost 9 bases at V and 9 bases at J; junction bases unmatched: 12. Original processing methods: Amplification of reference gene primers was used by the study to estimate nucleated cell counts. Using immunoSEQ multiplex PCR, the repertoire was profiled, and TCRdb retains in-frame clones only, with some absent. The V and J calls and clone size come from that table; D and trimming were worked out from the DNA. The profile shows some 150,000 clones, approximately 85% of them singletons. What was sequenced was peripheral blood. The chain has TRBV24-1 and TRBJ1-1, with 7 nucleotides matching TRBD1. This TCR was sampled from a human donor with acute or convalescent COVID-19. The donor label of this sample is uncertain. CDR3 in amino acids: CATAAGQNNQAFF. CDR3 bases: TGTGCCACCGCCGCGGGACAGAATAACCAAGCTTTCTTT.